This T cell receptor (beta chain) was found in a study of CD8+CD57+ T cells in acquired aplastic anemia. Study-level background: 3 to 4 ug was the average amount of DNA from sorted CD4+ and CD8+ cells.

Whoever was chosen for sequencing had shown CD8+CD57+ cell expansion by flow cytometry. Patients had not yet gotten any therapy when their blood was taken for sampling. Overall study results and limits: Simpson's diversity of CD8+ cells was not significantly different in patients compared with controls.

Ten or more counts support this clonotype. Antigen: not known. It was genomic DNA that served as the template for profiling TCR beta VDJ and CDR3. TCRdb itself ran the reads through MiXCR, one entry per CDR3 protein. This table has around 500,000 distinct CDR3 sequences, roughly 34% appearing once. Germline assignment: CDR1 DFQATT and CDR2 SNEGSKA (reference sequence). There are 12 residues in the CDR3. Trimming removed 6 bases from V and 2 bases from J, with 11 bases in between. The source is a human donor with aplastic anemia. The rearrangement joins TRBV20-1 to TRBJ2-7; no definite D call. Material for sequencing was sorted CD4+, CD8+, or CD8+CD57+ T cells (not recorded which) from PBMCs. As DNA, the CDR3 is TGCAGTGCGGTACTGGTGGCCTACGAGCAGTACTTC. It yields the protein CSAVLVAYEQYF.